Below, 18 T cell receptor beta chains from the same sample are listed, as sequenced in a study of blood T cell repertoires in COVID-19. Here immunoSEQ multiplex PCR was the method, and the copy in TCRdb shows in-frame clones only, minus some. The table shows some 200,000 clones, with around 83% occurring only once. The sequenced sample was peripheral blood. These receptors all come from a woman aged 40 to 55 with acute or convalescent COVID-19.

This chain connects TRBV4-1 to TRBJ2-3, with TRBD2 matching 7 bases. Germline V gene sequence: CDR1 MGHRA, CDR2 YSYEKL. The length of the CDR3 is 17 residues. The junction had 15 bases not matched to a gene; V was cut back by 2 bases and J by 7 bases. The CDR3 protein is CASSQLGGTTPFNTQYF. In DNA form, the CDR3 reads TGCGCCAGCAGCCAACTTGGGGGGACTACGCCGTTCAATACGCAGTATTTT.

This clone was seen more than once but under ten times. The V and J genes are TRBV29-1 and TRBJ2-1; the match to TRBD1 covers 7 bases. The J segment lost 1 base and the V segment lost 6 bases, leaving 6 bases of the junction unmatched. CDR1 is SQVTM, CDR2 ANQGSEA, per germline. The CDR3 consists of 14 residues. CDR3 bases: TGCAGCGTCTTGACGACAGGGTCCTACAATGAGCAGTTCTTC. It translates to CSVLTTGSYNEQFF.

CDR3 sequence reads: CSVKRESETQYF. Here the CDR3 DNA reads TGCAGCGTTAAACGGGAGTCAGAGACCCAGTACTTC. The V call is TRBV29-1, the J call TRBJ2-5; TRBD2 is a possible D gene (6 bases). Per germline, CDR1 SQVTM and CDR2 ANQGSEA. V lost 5 bases and J 4 bases, leaving 11 bases between the germline ends. CDR3 length: 12 amino acids.

The rearrangement links TRBV9 to TRBJ1-3; 7 nucleotides align to TRBD1. This CDR3 spans 15 amino acids. V lost 4 bases, J lost 0 bases, and 4 bases stayed unmatched. Germline V CDR1 and CDR2: SGDLS, YYNGEE. The CDR3: CASSLDRVSGNTIYF. CDR3 nucleotide sequence: TGTGCCAGCAGCCTCGACAGGGTCTCTGGAAACACCATATATTTT.

The V gene is TRBV4-1, the J gene TRBJ2-3; D unclear. Germline values: CDR1 MGHRA, CDR2 YSYEKL. Trimming removed 0 bases at V and 1 base at J, with 29 bases between. The CDR3 length is 22 residues. The CDR3 DNA reads TGCGCCAGCAGCCAAGATAAGTGGTCGGAGCGCCACGATCCCGATGGCACAGATACGCAGTATTTT. As protein: CASSQDKWSERHDPDGTDTQYF.

This clone was counted a few times. The rearrangement links TRBV28 to TRBJ2-7, with 9 bases matching TRBD2. The germline gives CDR1 MDHEN, CDR2 SYDVKM. The CDR3 covers 16 residues. Trimming took 8 bases from V and 6 from J; bases not matched to a gene: 17. The CDR3 nucleotides read TGTGCCAGCGGGTTGGTGGGGGGCGGGAGGGCCCTCGAGCAGTACTTC. Its protein is CASGLVGGGRALEQYF.

The chain is built from TRBV5-4 and TRBJ2-3; a possible D gene is TRBD2 (5 bases). This CDR3 has 15 amino acids. Germline CDR1 is SGHNT and CDR2 is YYREEE (reference sequence). Trimming stripped 2 bases from V and 2 bases from J, with 12 bases between. CDR3 protein: CASSFFTGTTDTQYF. CDR3 sequence (DNA): TGTGCCAGCAGCTTTTTCACGGGAACCACAGATACGCAGTATTTT.

J is TRBJ2-2 and V is TRBV19; 10 bases map to TRBD2. Germline lookup yields CDR1 LNHDA and CDR2 SQIVND (reference sequence). This CDR3 contains 14 residues. The V and J ends lost 7 bases and 2 bases, in that order; junction bases with no gene match: 1. The CDR3 sequence: CASIAGGNTGELFF. The CDR3 bases are TGTGCCAGTATAGCGGGGGGCAACACCGGGGAGCTGTTTTTT. The full variable domain, its missing parts supplied by reference TRBV19 and TRBJ2-2, is DGGITQSPKYLFRKEGQNVTLSCEQNLNHDAMYWYRQDPGQGLRLIYYSQIVNDFQKGDIAEGYSVSREKKESFPLTVTSAQKNPTAFYLCASIAGGNTGELFFGEGSRLTVL.

The J gene is TRBJ2-3, the V gene TRBV10-1; D is perhaps TRBD2 (5 bases). The CDR3 sequence is 14 residues long. With 3 bases removed from V and 5 bases from J, the gap between germline ends came to 12 bases. The germline V gene has CDR1 WNHNN and CDR2 SYGVQD (reference sequence). CDR3 residues: CASSEGGWGDTQYF. For the CDR3, the DNA is TGCGCCAGCAGTGAAGGAGGATGGGGAGATACGCAGTATTTT.

The V call is TRBV18, the J call TRBJ1-6, with D unresolved. CDR3 length equals 15 residues. Trimming took 6 bases from V and 8 from J, leaving 17 bases between them. Germline V lookup: CDR1 KGHSH, CDR2 LQKENI. CDR3 loop: CASSPEDVIHSPLHF. The CDR3 DNA reads as TGTGCCAGCTCCCCGGAGGACGTTATCCATTCACCCCTCCACTTT.

The chain uses TRBV10-3 and TRBJ1-6; D remains unclear. V lost 0 bases, J lost 8 bases, and 14 bases lay in between. CDR3 length equals 16 residues. CDR1 and CDR2 from the germline V gene are ENHRY and SYGVKD. The CDR3 nucleotides read TGTGCCATCAGTGAGTCGAAAAACGTAGGAGATTCACCCCTCCACTTT. It is translated as CAISESKNVGDSPLHF.

The V gene is TRBV29-1, the J gene TRBJ2-1; TRBD2 aligns across 13 bases. Germline assignment: CDR1 SQVTM and CDR2 ANQGSEA. V shed 4 bases, J shed 4 bases, and the junction held 4 bases outside the gene matches. This CDR3 contains 15 residues. The CDR3 loop is CSVGGTSGAYNEQFF. In nucleotides, the CDR3 is TGCAGCGTTGGGGGGACTAGCGGGGCGTACAATGAGCAGTTCTTC.

This clone has more than one count but fewer than ten. J is TRBJ1-2 and V is TRBV6-5; 11 bases are a match to TRBD1. The germline gives CDR1 MNHEY, CDR2 SVGAGI. There are 12 residues in the CDR3. V was pared by 10 bases and J by 7 bases, with 5 bases of the junction left unmatched. The CDR3 DNA reads TGTGCCATCTCCGGGACAGGGGGTGGCTACACCTTC. This gives the protein CAISGTGGGYTF.

The chain recombines TRBV4-1 with TRBJ2-5, with a tentative D call TRBD2 (6 bases). The germline V gene encodes CDR1 MGHRA and CDR2 YSYEKL. V lost 4 bases, J lost 4 bases, and 10 bases lay in between. The CDR3 is 13 amino acids. The CDR3: CASSRGLLETQYF. Written as DNA, the CDR3 is TGCGCCAGCAGCCGGGGACTCCTAGAGACCCAGTACTTC.

This clone was picked up one time. CDR3 amino acids: CASSYRDRVVTEAFF. Here the CDR3 DNA reads TGTGCCAGCAGTTACCGGGACAGGGTAGTTACTGAAGCTTTCTTT. This rearrangement joins TRBV6-5 to TRBJ1-1, with 9 bases aligning to TRBD1. This CDR3 contains 15 residues. Trimming cost V 2 bases and J 5 bases; bases outside gene matches: 6. Germline V gene sequence: CDR1 MNHEY, CDR2 SVGAGI.

The chain uses TRBV10-3 and TRBJ2-7; tentatively, D is TRBD2 (6 bases). This CDR3 has 18 residues. Per the germline V gene, CDR1 is ENHRY and CDR2 is SYGVKD. Trimming stripped 6 bases from V and 0 bases from J, with 24 bases between. Here the CDR3 DNA reads TGTGCCATCAGAGGCCAGGGACTTTTGGGACTTAGCTCCTACGAGCAGTACTTC. Its translation is CAIRGQGLLGLSSYEQYF.

V gene TRBV2 combines with J gene TRBJ1-6, with D tentatively TRBD1 (6 bases). The V gene lost 4 bases and the J gene lost 15 bases, with 16 bases spanning the gap. The CDR3 sequence is 13 residues long. CDR1 is SNHLY, CDR2 FYNNEI, per germline. The CDR3 nucleotides are TGTGCCAGCAGTGGGACAGCGTCTTCGGTCCTCCACTTT. It encodes CASSGTASSVLHF.

The chain couples TRBV27 to TRBJ1-5, with D uncertain. The CDR3 runs 14 residues. Deletions cut 6 bases from V and 5 bases from J, with 14 bases between. Germline CDR1 reads MNHEY; CDR2 reads SMNVEV (reference sequence). CDR3 DNA: TGTGCCAGCAGACCTGGGAGAGGGTATCAGCCCCAGCATTTT. Its translation is CASRPGRGYQPQHF.